Shown below are 16 T cell receptor beta chains from a single sample sequenced in a study of CD8+ T cells in alopecia areata. Reverse transcribed after extraction, RNA yielded cDNA as the sequencing template. Libraries were prepared by immunoSEQ multiplex PCR; TCRdb keeps only in-frame clonotypes and omits some of them. The table records some 130,000 clones, around 49% of them present only once. Here the sequenced sample was CD8+ T cells sorted from blood, taken at week 0. These receptors were obtained from a human donor with alopecia areata.

The chain links TRBV29-1 to TRBJ2-5, with 7 bases identical to TRBD1. The J call could be wrong; TRBJ2-7 is a better fit for the DNA end. CDR3 length equals 13 residues. Germline V gene lookup returns CDR1 SQVTM and CDR2 ANQGSEA. The CDR3 here is CSVTDRETYEQYF. Written as DNA, the CDR3 is TGCAGCGTTACTGACAGGGAGACCTACGAGCAGTACTTC.

This clone came up a few times. The chain couples TRBV15 to TRBJ1-2, with D tentatively TRBD1 (5 bases). With 3 bases removed from V and 2 bases from J, the gap between germline ends came to 16 bases. CDR3 length: 16 amino acids. CDR1 and CDR2 (germline): LNHNV, YYDKDF (reference sequence). The chain's CDR3 is CATSSLSGDRNYGYTF. For the CDR3, the DNA is TGTGCCACCAGCAGCCTTTCGGGAGACAGAAACTATGGCTACACCTTC.

This chain joins TRBV5-6 and TRBJ1-1; TRBD1 matches at 7 bases. V lost 5 bases, J lost 2 bases, and 6 bases stayed unmatched. There are 14 residues in the CDR3. CDR1 and CDR2 from the germline V gene are SGHDT and YYEEEE. The DNA of the CDR3 is TGTGCCAGCAGGTGGGGGACAGCAAACACTGAAGCTTTCTTT. Translating it yields CASRWGTANTEAFF.

This clone has more than one count but fewer than ten. The V call is TRBV10-3, the J call TRBJ2-1; D perhaps matches TRBD2 (5 bases). This CDR3 has 14 amino acids. Germline V gives CDR1 ENHRY, CDR2 SYGVKD. V lost 2 bases to trimming and J lost 5 bases, with 10 bases between them. The CDR3 is CAISEPGDNNEQFF. In DNA form, the CDR3 reads TGTGCCATCAGTGAGCCCGGGGATAACAATGAGCAGTTCTTC.

This chain joins TRBV27 and TRBJ2-1; TRBD2 is a possible D gene (5 bases). The CDR3 runs 16 residues. The V end was cut by 8 bases, the J end by 5 bases, with 22 bases between. Per the germline V gene, CDR1 is MNHEY and CDR2 is SMNVEV (reference sequence). The CDR3 loop reads CASGKWIGEADNEQFF. CDR3 nucleotide sequence: TGTGCCAGCGGCAAATGGATTGGGGAAGCGGACAATGAGCAGTTCTTC.

This chain's CDR3 is CASSGEGVDGYTF. CDR3 DNA sequence: TGTGCCAGCAGTGGCGAGGGAGTAGATGGCTACACCTTC. The rearrangement links TRBV2 to TRBJ1-2; no clear D gene. The germline V gene encodes CDR1 SNHLY and CDR2 FYNNEI. The CDR3 has 13 residues. V shed 4 bases and J shed 6 bases, with 12 bases lying between them.

The J gene is TRBJ2-5, the V gene TRBV19, with TRBD2 matching over 13 bases. CDR1 and CDR2 (germline): LNHDA, SQIVND (reference sequence). The CDR3 length is 16 residues. V lost 5 bases and J lost 0; bases outside the gene matches: 3. The CDR3 bases are TGTGCCAGTAGTCCGGGACTAGCGGGGCACCAAGAGACCCAGTACTTC. Translating gives CASSPGLAGHQETQYF.

The chain recombines TRBV2 with TRBJ2-5; D is perhaps TRBD2 (5 bases). Trimming stripped 4 bases from V and 2 bases from J, with 14 bases between. CDR1 is SNHLY and CDR2 is FYNNEI in the germline V gene. This CDR3 has 15 amino acids. The DNA for the CDR3 is TGTGCCAGCAGTGGACGGACTTTGGAACAAGAGACCCAGTACTTC. Translation: CASSGRTLEQETQYF.

J is TRBJ2-1 and V is TRBV7-2; D call uncertain. Germline V lookup: CDR1 SGHTA, CDR2 FQGNSA. The CDR3 extends over 12 amino acids. Trimming shortened V by 3 bases and J by 6 bases, and 6 bases separated the two germline ends. CDR3 loop: CASSFPPNEQFF. CDR3 nucleotide sequence: TGTGCCAGCAGCTTCCCACCCAATGAGCAGTTCTTC.

For the CDR3, the DNA is TGTGCCACCAGCAGAGATTGGGGGGTTCAGGAGCAGTACTTC. It codes for CATSRDWGVQEQYF. The chain uses TRBV15 and TRBJ2-7, with D tentatively TRBD2 (6 bases). V shed 0 bases and J shed 7 bases, with 13 bases lying between them. Germline V gene sequence: CDR1 LNHNV, CDR2 YYDKDF (reference sequence). CDR3 length equals 14 residues. The complete variable domain, with remaining parts taken from reference TRBV15 and TRBJ2-7, reads DAMVIQNPRYQVTQFGKPVTLSCSQTLNHNVMYWYQQKSSQAPKLLFHYYDKDFNNEADTPDNFQSRRPNTSFCFLDIRSPGLGDTAMYLCATSRDWGVQEQYFGPGTRLTVT.

This chain joins TRBV2 and TRBJ2-5, with D possibly called TRBD1 or TRBD2 (6 bases each). This CDR3 is 16 amino acids long. The V and J ends lost 3 bases and 5 bases respectively, with 19 bases between them. Germline CDR1 SNHLY, CDR2 FYNNEI. Here the CDR3 reads CASSDPWGAQGETQYF. DNA of the CDR3: TGTGCCAGCAGTGATCCATGGGGGGCGCAGGGGGAGACCCAGTACTTC.

This clone appeared a single time. The J gene is TRBJ1-5, the V gene TRBV7-9; D gene unclear. The CDR3 sequence is 13 residues long. Trimming shortened V by 3 bases and J by 2 bases, and 5 bases separated the two germline ends. The germline CDR1 and CDR2 sequences are SEHNR and FQNEAQ (reference sequence). CDR3 bases: TGTGCCAGCAGCTTTGGCGGCAATCAGCCCCAGCATTTT. The encoded protein is CASSFGGNQPQHF.

This clone was counted only a few times. V usage is TRBV9 and J usage is TRBJ1-3; D possibly corresponds to TRBD1 (5 bases). Germline loops: CDR1 SGDLS, CDR2 YYNGEE. The length of the CDR3 is 16 residues. Deletions cut 3 bases from V and 2 bases from J, with 15 bases between. The CDR3 sequence is CASSEDTGTAGNTIYF. In nucleotides, the CDR3 is TGTGCCAGCAGCGAGGATACCGGGACGGCTGGAAACACCATATATTTT.

This clone was seen more than once but under ten times. The chain carries TRBV9 and TRBJ1-2; D is undetermined. V lost 1 base to trimming and J lost 1 base, with 14 bases between them. Germline values: CDR1 SGDLS, CDR2 YYNGEE. CDR3 length equals 16 residues. In DNA form, the CDR3 reads TGTGCCAGCAGCGTATGGGTTGTAGGAGGTAACTATGGCTACACCTTC. As protein: CASSVWVVGGNYGYTF.

This clone was observed a handful of times. The chain couples TRBV2 to TRBJ2-2, with no clear D. CDR1 SNHLY and CDR2 FYNNEI come from the germline V gene. Trimming shortened V by 3 bases and J by 4 bases, and 12 bases separated the two germline ends. The CDR3 has 15 amino acids. The DNA for the CDR3 is TGTGCCAGCAGTGACGGCCAGTTCCCCACCGGGGAGCTGTTTTTT. Encoded protein: CASSDGQFPTGELFF.

The rearrangement joins TRBV5-1 to TRBJ2-2; no clear D gene. In germline, CDR1 is SGHRS, CDR2 YFSETQ. V was clipped by 3 bases and J by 8 bases, with 20 bases between them. This CDR3 spans 16 amino acids. The CDR3 coding sequence is TGCGCCAGCAGCTATGACCTAGGGCACGCAGGTGGGGAGCTGTTTTTT. Encoded protein: CASSYDLGHAGGELFF.